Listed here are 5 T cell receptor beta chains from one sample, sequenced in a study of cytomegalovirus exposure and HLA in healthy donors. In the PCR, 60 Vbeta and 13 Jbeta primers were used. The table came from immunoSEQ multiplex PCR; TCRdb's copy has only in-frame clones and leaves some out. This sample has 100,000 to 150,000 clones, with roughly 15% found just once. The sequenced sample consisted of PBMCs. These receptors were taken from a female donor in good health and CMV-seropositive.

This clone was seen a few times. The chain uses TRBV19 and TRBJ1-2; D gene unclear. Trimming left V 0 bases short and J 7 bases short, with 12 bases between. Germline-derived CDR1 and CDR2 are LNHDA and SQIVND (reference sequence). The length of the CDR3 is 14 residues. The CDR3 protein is CASSIDIDSTGYTF. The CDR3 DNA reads TGTGCCAGTAGTATAGACATCGACTCTACTGGCTACACCTTC.

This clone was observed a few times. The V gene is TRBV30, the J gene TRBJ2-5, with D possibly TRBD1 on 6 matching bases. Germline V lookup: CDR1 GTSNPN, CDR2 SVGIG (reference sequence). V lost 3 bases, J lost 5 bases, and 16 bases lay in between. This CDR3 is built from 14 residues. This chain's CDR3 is CAWRPAGATETQYF. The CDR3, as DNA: TGTGCCTGGAGACCAGCAGGGGCGACGGAGACCCAGTACTTC.

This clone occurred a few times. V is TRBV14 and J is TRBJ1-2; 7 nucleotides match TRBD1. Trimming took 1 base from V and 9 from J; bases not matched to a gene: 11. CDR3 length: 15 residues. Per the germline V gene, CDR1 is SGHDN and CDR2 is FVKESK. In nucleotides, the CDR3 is TGTGCCAGCAGCCAAGGCACTCCCCTACAGGGGAGCTACACCTTC. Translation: CASSQGTPLQGSYTF.

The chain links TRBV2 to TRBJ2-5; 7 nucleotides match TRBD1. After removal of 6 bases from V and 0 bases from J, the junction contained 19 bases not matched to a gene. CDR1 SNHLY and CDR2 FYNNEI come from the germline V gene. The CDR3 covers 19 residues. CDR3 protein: CASSVDRERPRGNQETQYF. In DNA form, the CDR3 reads TGTGCCAGCAGCGTCGACAGGGAGCGTCCCAGGGGGAACCAAGAGACCCAGTACTTC.

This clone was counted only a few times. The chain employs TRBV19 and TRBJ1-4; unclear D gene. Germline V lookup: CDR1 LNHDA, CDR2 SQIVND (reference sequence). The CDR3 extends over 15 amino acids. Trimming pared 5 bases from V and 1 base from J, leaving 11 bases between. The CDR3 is CASSSNLRTNEKLFF. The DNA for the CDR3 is TGTGCCAGTAGTTCCAACTTAAGAACTAATGAAAAACTGTTTTTT.